This T cell receptor beta chain was captured in a study of cytomegalovirus exposure and HLA in healthy donors. Study findings and constraints: An assumption of roughly uniform sequencing depth across donors underlay the presence/absence analyses.

With respect to this clone: As yet, its antigen is unknown.

V lost 5 bases, J lost 1 base, and 4 bases stayed unmatched. The CDR3 covers 14 residues. In germline, CDR1 is SGHVS, CDR2 FNYEAQ. Primers for the PCR totalled 60 Vbeta and 13 Jbeta. Repertoires were generated with immunoSEQ multiplex PCR, while TCRdb's copy carries only in-frame clones and drops some. Here the sample spans about 86,000 clones, 70% to 80% being singletons. The chain recombines TRBV7-6 with TRBJ1-1; the match to TRBD1 covers 7 bases. The receptor was isolated from a woman aged 40 to 50 in good health and CMV-seropositive. What was sequenced was PBMCs. Written as DNA, the CDR3 is TGTGCCAGCAGCCGTAGACAGGGGAACACTGAAGCTTTCTTT. This encodes CASSRRQGNTEAFF.